These 24 T cell receptor beta chains were all obtained from the same sample, sequenced in a study of T cell repertoires in cytomegalovirus infection. Via MiXCR, TCRdb re-called the reads, giving one row per CDR3 protein. This table has fewer than 200,000 distinct CDR3 sequences, 20% to 25% appearing once. Antigen specificity for these receptors is unknown. Sequenced here: CD8+ T cells from cultured PBMCs, sampled from culture after CMV antigen stimulation. These receptors were collected from a human donor in good health (CMV status not recorded). Some clones in this sample may be carry-over from other donors' samples.

CDR3 in DNA: TGTGCCAGCAGCCAAGGGGCGTCCGCTGAAGCTTTCTTT. It specifies CASSQGASAEAFF. The chain is built from TRBV14 and TRBJ1-1; D uncertain. V shed 1 base and J shed 6 bases, with 9 bases lying between them. CDR3 length: 13 amino acids. CDR1 and CDR2 (germline): SGHDN, FVKESK.

The V gene is TRBV5-6, the J gene TRBJ2-7; 7 bases align to TRBD1. In germline, CDR1 is SGHDT, CDR2 YYEEEE. This CDR3 has 15 residues. The V gene end was trimmed by 4 bases and the J gene end by 0 bases; junction bases not matched to a gene: 7. The CDR3 region has the DNA TGTGCCAGCAGCGGAACAGGGGAACTCTCCTACGAGCAGTACTTC. It encodes CASSGTGELSYEQYF.

The sample holds a few counts of this clonotype. The chain combines TRBV24-1 with TRBJ2-5; 9 bases line up with TRBD2. Germline V lookup: CDR1 KGHDR, CDR2 SFDVKD. CDR3 length equals 16 residues. V shed 1 base and J 1 base; nucleotides not matched to a gene: 3. CDR3 loop: CATSDFGTSIQETQYF. CDR3 nucleotides: TGTGCCACCAGTGATTTCGGGACTAGCATCCAAGAGACCCAGTACTTC.

In nucleotides, the CDR3 is TGCAGCGTTGAACCCAAAGGGGGGCCTCTAGATACGCAGTATTTT. It codes for CSVEPKGGPLDTQYF. The chain combines TRBV29-1 with TRBJ2-3, with D perhaps given as TRBD1 or TRBD2 (6 bases each). V gave up 2 bases and J gave up 5 bases, with 17 bases separating them. Germline V gene sequence: CDR1 SQVTM, CDR2 ANQGSEA. The CDR3 consists of 15 residues.

This clonotype was recorded a few times. The genes are TRBV6-1 and TRBJ2-7; D ambiguous. Germline V gene data show CDR1 as MNHNS and CDR2 as SASEGT. V lost 1 base to trimming and J lost 2 bases, with 3 bases between them. The CDR3 length is 12 residues. The CDR3 here is CASSEVTYEQYF. CDR3 sequence (DNA): TGTGCCAGCAGTGAAGTGACCTACGAGCAGTACTTC.

The CDR3 protein is CATSSTFSSYEQYF. CDR3 DNA sequence: TGTGCCACCAGCTCAACCTTTAGCTCCTACGAGCAGTACTTC. The J gene is TRBJ2-7, the V gene TRBV15; D call uncertain. The CDR3 totals 14 residues. Germline V gene lookup returns CDR1 LNHNV and CDR2 YYDKDF (reference sequence). V lost 5 bases to trimming and J lost 0 bases, with 11 bases between them.

This clonotype has only a few counts. The chain links TRBV7-2 to TRBJ1-6; TRBD1 is a possible D gene (6 bases). Germline CDR1 reads SGHTA; CDR2 reads FQGNSA. The CDR3 length is 16 residues. Trimming shortened V by 2 bases and J by 10 bases, and 18 bases separated the two germline ends. The CDR3 is CASSLWARGPISPLHF. The CDR3 coding sequence is TGTGCCAGCAGCTTATGGGCCAGGGGCCCGATCTCACCCCTCCACTTT.

The V and J genes are TRBV29-1 and TRBJ1-1; the D is unclear. Trimming shortened V by 0 bases and J by 1 base, and 12 bases separated the two germline ends. This CDR3 has 15 amino acids. Germline V CDR1 and CDR2: SQVTM, ANQGSEA. The CDR3 region has the DNA TGCAGCGTTGAAGATGAGGCAGATGCGAACACTGAAGCTTTCTTT. Translation gives CSVEDEADANTEAFF.

The chain carries TRBV20-1 and TRBJ1-2; D remains unclear. V shed 5 bases and J shed 4 bases, with 8 bases lying between them. CDR1 and CDR2 (germline): DFQATT, SNEGSKA (reference sequence). This CDR3 has 11 residues. DNA for the CDR3: TGCAGTGCTGAGGATGTCTATGGCTACACCTTC. Its protein is CSAEDVYGYTF.

This clonotype was recorded at least ten times. The chain links TRBV6-5 to TRBJ2-6; D uncertain. CDR1 MNHEY and CDR2 SVGAGI come from the germline V gene. The length of the CDR3 is 15 residues. The V gene lost 0 bases and the J gene lost 2 bases, with 5 bases spanning the gap. The CDR3 nucleotides are TGTGCCAGCAGTTACTCAAGTACTGGGGCCAACGTCCTGACTTTC. It is translated as CASSYSSTGANVLTF.

This clonotype was detected a few times. This chain links TRBV10-3 with TRBJ2-7, with D unresolved. The CDR3 length is 12 residues. Germline loops: CDR1 ENHRY, CDR2 SYGVKD. The V gene lost 5 bases and the J gene lost 5 bases, with 10 bases spanning the gap. In DNA form, the CDR3 reads TGTGCCATCAGTCATAGTCGCGACGAGCAGTACTTC. This encodes CAISHSRDEQYF.

The rearrangement links TRBV7-6 to TRBJ1-2, with TRBD1 identical over 9 bases. The CDR3 contains 16 residues. V lost 5 bases and J lost 5; bases outside the gene matches: 12. Germline CDR1 and CDR2: SGHVS and FNYEAQ. CDR3 nucleotide sequence: TGTGCCAGCAGCCCTTACCGGGGGGACAGGGAGTATGGCTACACCTTC. Translation: CASSPYRGDREYGYTF. The whole variable domain, remainder taken from reference TRBV7-6 and TRBJ1-2, is GAGVSQSPRYKVTKRGQDVALRCDPISGHVSLYWYRQALGQGPEFLTYFNYEAQQDKSGLPNDRFSAERPEGSISTLTIQRTEQRDSAMYRCASSPYRGDREYGYTFGSGTRLTVV.

This clonotype was recorded a few times. The chain is built from TRBV28 and TRBJ2-1, with D perhaps given as TRBD1 or TRBD2 (5 bases each). Between the trimmed V and J ends, which lost 8 bases and 0 bases, there was a span of 14 bases. The CDR3 loop spans 15 amino acids. Germline CDR1 MDHEN, CDR2 SYDVKM. Written as DNA, the CDR3 is TGTGCCAGCGCCCCAAGAGGGGCCTCCTACAATGAGCAGTTCTTC. Its protein is CASAPRGASYNEQFF.

V and J are TRBV7-6 and TRBJ2-7; TRBD1 is a possible D gene (5 bases). The germline CDR1 and CDR2 sequences are SGHVS and FNYEAQ. Trimming cost V 4 bases and J 4 bases, with 14 bases left between them. The CDR3 has 14 residues. CDR3 in DNA: TGTGCCAGCAGCTCGTTTAAAGGGGAATACGAGCAGTACTTC. Translation: CASSSFKGEYEQYF.

This clonotype has only a few counts. The gene calls are TRBV15 and TRBJ1-1; D ambiguous. The CDR3 sequence is 19 residues long. Germline V gives CDR1 LNHNV, CDR2 YYDKDF (reference sequence). Trimming removed 6 bases from V and 3 bases from J, with 29 bases in between. DNA for the CDR3: TGTGCCACCAGGTCTACCGATGCCACACTTCGAGTAATAGACACTGAAGCTTTCTTT. Its translation is CATRSTDATLRVIDTEAFF.

A few counts support this clonotype. CDR3 DNA sequence: TGTGCCAGCAGCCGCGGGACAGGGAGCCAAGAGACCCAGTACTTC. Residues: CASSRGTGSQETQYF. The gene calls are TRBV14 and TRBJ2-5, with 9 nucleotides matching TRBD1. V was pared by 4 bases and J by 1 base, with 4 bases of the junction left unmatched. CDR3 length equals 15 residues. Germline V lookup: CDR1 SGHDN, CDR2 FVKESK. Combining the CDR3 with reference TRBV14 and TRBJ2-5 gives the whole variable domain EAGVTQFPSHSVIEKGQTVTLRCDPISGHDNLYWYRRVMGKEIKFLLHFVKESKQDESGMPNNRFLAERTGGTYSTLKVQPAELEDSGVYFCASSRGTGSQETQYFGPGTRLLVL.

This chain uses TRBV5-6 with TRBJ2-1; D is perhaps TRBD1 or TRBD2 (5 bases each). V dropped 0 bases and J dropped 4 bases, with 11 bases sitting between them. Germline V gene sequence: CDR1 SGHDT, CDR2 YYEEEE. The CDR3 runs to 15 residues. The CDR3 DNA is TGTGCCAGCAGCTTGGGGGGGTCCCTGTACAATGAGCAGTTCTTC. It encodes CASSLGGSLYNEQFF. Combining the CDR3 with reference TRBV5-6 and TRBJ2-1 gives the whole variable domain DAGVTQSPTHLIKTRGQQVTLRCSPKSGHDTVSWYQQALGQGPQFIFQYYEEEERQRGNFPDRFSGHQFPNYSSELNVNALLLGDSALYLCASSLGGSLYNEQFFGPGTRLTVL.

This clonotype appeared a few times. The chain couples TRBV4-1 to TRBJ2-7; D is possibly TRBD1 (6 bases). The germline CDR1 and CDR2 sequences are MGHRA and YSYEKL. This CDR3 is 15 amino acids long. V lost 1 base, J lost 6 bases, and 16 bases lay in between. CDR3 in DNA: TGCGCCAGCAGCCAAGTAGCAGGGGCGATGGGCGAGCAGTACTTC. It codes for CASSQVAGAMGEQYF.

The chain is built from TRBV7-6 and TRBJ2-7, with D perhaps matching TRBD1 (6 bases). V shed 0 bases and J shed 5 bases, with 8 bases lying between them. Germline CDR1 is SGHVS and CDR2 is FNYEAQ. The CDR3 contains 13 residues. CDR3 DNA: TGTGCCAGCAGCTTAGCGCCAGGGGACGAGCAGTACTTC. Residues: CASSLAPGDEQYF.

The chain employs TRBV5-6 and TRBJ1-1, with D maybe TRBD1 (5 bases). V lost 4 bases, J lost 4 bases, and 14 bases lay in between. Germline V gene sequence: CDR1 SGHDT, CDR2 YYEEEE. The CDR3 loop spans 14 amino acids. The CDR3: CASSPPQGRTEAFF. The CDR3 DNA reads as TGTGCCAGCAGCCCTCCCCAGGGACGCACTGAAGCTTTCTTT.

Only a few counts were recorded for this clonotype. V is TRBV5-1 and J is TRBJ2-7; 7 bases fit TRBD1. The trim removed 4 bases at V and 3 bases at J, leaving 16 bases unmatched. Germline CDR1 reads SGHRS; CDR2 reads YFSETQ. The CDR3 contains 17 residues. This CDR3 is CASSPEGQDYTFYEQYF. The CDR3 nucleotides are TGCGCCAGCAGCCCTGAAGGACAGGATTATACCTTCTACGAGCAGTACTTC.

This clonotype was observed a handful of times. V gene TRBV5-6 combines with J gene TRBJ2-7, with D perhaps matching TRBD1 (6 bases). Trimming took 2 bases from V and 7 from J, leaving 13 bases between them. There are 13 residues in the CDR3. Per germline, CDR1 SGHDT and CDR2 YYEEEE. The chain's CDR3 is CASSFGVGGEQYF. As DNA, the CDR3 is TGTGCCAGCAGCTTTGGGGTAGGGGGAGAGCAGTACTTC.

The gene calls are TRBV9 and TRBJ2-5; 10 nucleotides line up with TRBD1. The CDR3 runs 15 residues. Looked up from germline, CDR1 is SGDLS and CDR2 is YYNGEE. J was trimmed by 5 bases and V by 0 bases; bases with no gene match: 4. CDR3 amino acids: CASSVETGGQETQYF. The CDR3 nucleotides read TGTGCCAGCAGCGTAGAGACAGGGGGCCAGGAGACCCAGTACTTC.

In this sample, this clonotype turned up a few times. The gene calls are TRBV6-2 or TRBV6-3 and TRBJ2-7; D not certain. This CDR3 has 14 amino acids. Deletions cut 2 bases from V and 3 bases from J, with 11 bases between. The V gene's germline CDR1 is MNHEY and CDR2 SVGEGT. Here the CDR3 reads CASSYLGMDYEQYF. The CDR3 DNA sequence: TGTGCCAGCAGTTACCTGGGAATGGACTACGAGCAGTACTTC.